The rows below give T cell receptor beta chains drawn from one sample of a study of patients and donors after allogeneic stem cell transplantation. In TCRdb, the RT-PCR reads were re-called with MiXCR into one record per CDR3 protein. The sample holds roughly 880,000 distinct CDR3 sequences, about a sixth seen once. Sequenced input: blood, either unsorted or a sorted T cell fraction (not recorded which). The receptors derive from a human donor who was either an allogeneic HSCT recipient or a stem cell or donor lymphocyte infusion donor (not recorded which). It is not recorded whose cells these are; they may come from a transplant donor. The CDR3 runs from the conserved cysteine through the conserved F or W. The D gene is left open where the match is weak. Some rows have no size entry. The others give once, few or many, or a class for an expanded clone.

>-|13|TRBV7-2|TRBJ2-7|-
CASSLWVSHEQYF
TGTGCCAGCAGCTTATGGGTTTCGCACGAGCAGTACTTC
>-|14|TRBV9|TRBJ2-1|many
CASSVAGVVYEQFF
TGTGCCAGCAGCGTAGCGGGAGTGGTATATGAGCAGTTCTTC
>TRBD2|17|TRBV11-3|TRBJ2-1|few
CASSLDPLSGVANEQFF
TGTGCCAGCAGCTTAGATCCCTTAAGCGGGGTAGCCAATGAGCAGTTCTTC
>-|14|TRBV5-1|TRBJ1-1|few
CASSPDTLGPEAFF
TGCGCCAGCAGTCCCGATACGCTGGGCCCTGAAGCTTTCTTT
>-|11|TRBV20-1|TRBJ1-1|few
CSAPTRGGAFF
TGCAGTGCTCCGACCCGAGGTGGAGCTTTCTTT
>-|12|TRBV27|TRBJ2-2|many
CASSFFTGELFF
TGTGCCAGCAGTTTTTTCACCGGGGAGCTGTTTTTT
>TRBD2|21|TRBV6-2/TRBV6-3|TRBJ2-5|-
CASSYSPLSQRGAEGQETQYF
TGTGCCAGCAGTTACTCCCCCCTATCGCAGCGGGGGGCCGAGGGCCAAGAGACCCAGTACTTC
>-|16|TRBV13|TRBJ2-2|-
CASSLGLPANTGELFF
TGTGCCAGCAGCTTAGGCCTGCCCGCGAACACCGGGGAGCTGTTTTTT
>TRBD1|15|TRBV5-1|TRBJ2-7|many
CASSSSTGIYYEQYF
TGCGCCAGCAGCTCCTCGACAGGGATTTACTACGAGCAGTACTTC
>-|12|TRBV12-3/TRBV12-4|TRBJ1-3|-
CASSPIGATIYF
TGTGCCAGCAGTCCCATCGGGGCCACCATATATTTT
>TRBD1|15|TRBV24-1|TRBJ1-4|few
CATSPTGTENEKLFF
TGTGCCACCAGCCCAACCGGGACAGAGAATGAAAAACTGTTTTTT
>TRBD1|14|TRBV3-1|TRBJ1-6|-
CASGRDRVNSPLHF
TGTGCCAGCGGCCGGGACAGGGTTAATTCACCCCTCCACTTT
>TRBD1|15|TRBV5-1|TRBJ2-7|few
CASSPWDRGSYEQYF
TGCGCCAGCAGCCCCTGGGACAGGGGGTCCTACGAGCAGTACTTC
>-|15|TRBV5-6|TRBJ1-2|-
CASSTPRSNNYGYTF
TGTGCCAGCAGCACCCCTCGGTCAAATAACTATGGCTACACCTTC
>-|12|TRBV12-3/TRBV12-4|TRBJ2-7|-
CASRSTGISAYF
TGTGCCAGCAGATCGACAGGTATCTCGGCGTACTTC
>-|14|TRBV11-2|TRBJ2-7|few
CASSLQGGLDEQYF
TGTGCCAGCAGCTTACAGGGGGGATTGGACGAGCAGTACTTC
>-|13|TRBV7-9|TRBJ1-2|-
CASRHDRADGYTF
TGTGCCAGCAGGCATGACAGAGCTGATGGCTACACCTTC
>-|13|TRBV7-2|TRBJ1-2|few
CASSTQPGLGYTF
TGTGCCAGCAGCACCCAACCAGGGTTAGGCTACACCTTC
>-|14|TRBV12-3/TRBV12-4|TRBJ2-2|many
CASSQQVTAGELFF
TGTGCCAGCAGCCAACAGGTGACCGCCGGGGAGCTGTTTTTT
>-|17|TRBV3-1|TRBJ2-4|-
CASSQEGTGLAKNIQYF
TGTGCCAGCAGCCAAGAAGGTACTGGGCTAGCCAAAAACATTCAGTACTTC
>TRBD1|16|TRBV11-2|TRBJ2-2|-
CATRPIRGLGTGELFF
TGTGCCACCCGCCCAATCAGGGGGCTCGGCACCGGGGAGCTGTTTTTT
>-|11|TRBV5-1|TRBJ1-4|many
CASRGREKLFF
TGTGCCAGCAGGGGTCGGGAAAAACTGTTTTTT
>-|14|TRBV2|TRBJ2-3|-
CASSGHGFTDTQYF
TGTGCCAGCAGTGGGCACGGATTCACAGATACGCAGTATTTT
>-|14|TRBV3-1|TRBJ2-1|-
CASSRGEVYNEQFF
TGTGCCAGCAGCCGAGGAGAGGTTTACAATGAGCAGTTCTTC
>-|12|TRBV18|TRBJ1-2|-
CASSPPSGTSTF
TGTGCCAGCTCACCACCGAGCGGGACAAGCACCTTC
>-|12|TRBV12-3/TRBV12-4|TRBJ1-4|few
CASSFRTEKLFF
TGTGCCAGCAGTTTTCGGACAGAAAAACTGTTTTTT
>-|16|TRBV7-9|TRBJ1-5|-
CASSSGGLQVNQPQHF
TGTGCCAGCAGCTCGGGGGGTCTCCAAGTTAATCAGCCCCAGCATTTT
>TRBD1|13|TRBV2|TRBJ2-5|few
CASSKGQGETQYF
TGTGCCAGCAGCAAAGGACAGGGGGAGACCCAGTACTTC
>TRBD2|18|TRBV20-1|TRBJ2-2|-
CSARDRTSGRGGTGELFF
TGCAGTGCTAGAGATAGGACTAGCGGGAGAGGAGGCACCGGGGAGCTGTTTTTT
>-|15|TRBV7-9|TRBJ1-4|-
CASSLVRPANEKLFF
TGTGCCAGCAGCTTAGTCCGCCCGGCTAATGAAAAACTGTTTTTT
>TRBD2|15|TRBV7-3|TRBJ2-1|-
CASSLSGRFHNEQFF
TGTGCCAGCAGCTTAAGCGGGAGGTTCCACAATGAGCAGTTCTTC
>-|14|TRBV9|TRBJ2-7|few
CASSVSGVAYEQYF
TGTGCCAGCAGCGTATCAGGGGTCGCCTACGAGCAGTACTTC
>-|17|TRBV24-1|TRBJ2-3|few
CATSDLSKGGMKDTQYF
TGTGCCACCAGTGATTTGAGTAAAGGGGGGATGAAGGATACGCAGTATTTT
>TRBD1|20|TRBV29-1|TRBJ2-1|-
CSVDSFGTGSKYASYNEQFF
TGCAGCGTTGATTCGTTCGGGACAGGGTCTAAATATGCCTCCTACAATGAGCAGTTCTTC
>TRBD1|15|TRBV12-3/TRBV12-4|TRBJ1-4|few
CASRGRTGINEKLFF
TGTGCCAGCAGGGGACGGACAGGGATTAATGAAAAACTGTTTTTT
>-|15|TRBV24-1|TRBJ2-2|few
CATSTRRANTGELFF
TGTGCCACCAGTACAAGGCGGGCGAACACCGGGGAGCTGTTTTTT
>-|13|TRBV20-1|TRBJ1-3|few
CSALTGFGNTIYF
TGCAGTGCTCTAACAGGGTTTGGAAACACCATATATTTT
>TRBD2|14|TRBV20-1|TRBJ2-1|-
CSAPGRAFYNEQFF
TGCAGTGCCCCCGGGAGGGCCTTTTACAATGAGCAGTTCTTC
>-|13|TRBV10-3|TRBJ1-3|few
CAISPGAGNTIYF
TGTGCCATCAGTCCAGGGGCTGGAAACACCATATATTTT